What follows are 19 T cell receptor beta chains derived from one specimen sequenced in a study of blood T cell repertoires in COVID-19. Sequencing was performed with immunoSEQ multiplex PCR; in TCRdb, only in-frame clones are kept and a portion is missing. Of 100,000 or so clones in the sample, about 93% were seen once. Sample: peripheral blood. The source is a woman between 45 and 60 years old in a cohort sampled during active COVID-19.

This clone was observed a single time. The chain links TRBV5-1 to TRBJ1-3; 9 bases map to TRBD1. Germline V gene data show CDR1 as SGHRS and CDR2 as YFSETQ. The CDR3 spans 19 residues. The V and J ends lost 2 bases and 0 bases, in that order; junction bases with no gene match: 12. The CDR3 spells CASSLTGTGRLSSGNTIYF. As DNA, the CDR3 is TGCGCCAGCAGCTTAACCGGGACAGGGCGACTAAGCTCTGGAAACACCATATATTTT.

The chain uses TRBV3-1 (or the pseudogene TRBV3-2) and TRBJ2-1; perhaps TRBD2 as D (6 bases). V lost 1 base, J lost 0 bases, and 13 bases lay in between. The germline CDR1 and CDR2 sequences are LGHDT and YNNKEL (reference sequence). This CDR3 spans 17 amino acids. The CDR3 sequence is CASSQALRDLSYNEQFF. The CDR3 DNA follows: TGTGCCAGCAGCCAAGCCTTGCGGGACCTCTCCTACAATGAGCAGTTCTTC.

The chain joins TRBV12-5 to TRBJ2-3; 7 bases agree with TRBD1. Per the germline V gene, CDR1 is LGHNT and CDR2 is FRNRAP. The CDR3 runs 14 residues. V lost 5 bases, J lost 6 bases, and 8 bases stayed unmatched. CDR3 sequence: CASGRDSHADTQYF. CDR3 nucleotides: TGTGCTAGTGGTCGGGACAGTCATGCGGATACGCAGTATTTT.

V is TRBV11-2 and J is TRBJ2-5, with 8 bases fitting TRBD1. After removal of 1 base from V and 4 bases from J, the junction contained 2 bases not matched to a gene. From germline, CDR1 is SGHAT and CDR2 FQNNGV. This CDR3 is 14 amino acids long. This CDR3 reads CASSLGTGLETQYF. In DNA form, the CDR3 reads TGTGCCAGCAGCTTAGGGACAGGGCTAGAGACCCAGTACTTC. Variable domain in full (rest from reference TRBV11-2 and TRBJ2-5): EAGVAQSPRYKIIEKRQSVAFWCNPISGHATLYWYQQILGQGPKLLIQFQNNGVVDDSQLPKDRFSAERLKGVDSTLKIQPAKLEDSAVYLCASSLGTGLETQYFGPGTRLLVL.

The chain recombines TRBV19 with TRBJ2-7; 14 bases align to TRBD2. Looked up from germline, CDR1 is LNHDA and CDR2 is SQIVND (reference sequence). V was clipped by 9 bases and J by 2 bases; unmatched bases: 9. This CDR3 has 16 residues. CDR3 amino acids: CASRGTSGSGAYEQYF. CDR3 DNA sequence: TGTGCCAGCAGAGGGACTAGCGGGAGTGGGGCCTACGAGCAGTACTTC.

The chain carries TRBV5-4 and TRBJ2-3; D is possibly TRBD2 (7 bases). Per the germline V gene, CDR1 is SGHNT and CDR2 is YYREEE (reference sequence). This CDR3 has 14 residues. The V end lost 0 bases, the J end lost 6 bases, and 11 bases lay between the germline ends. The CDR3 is CASSLEGGSDTQYF. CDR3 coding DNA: TGTGCCAGCAGCTTGGAGGGGGGGAGCGATACGCAGTATTTT. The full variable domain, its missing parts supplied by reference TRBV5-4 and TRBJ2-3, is ETGVTQSPTHLIKTRGQQVTLRCSSQSGHNTVSWYQQALGQGPQFIFQYYREEENGRGNFPPRFSGLQFPNYSSELNVNALELDDSALYLCASSLEGGSDTQYFGPGTRLTVL.

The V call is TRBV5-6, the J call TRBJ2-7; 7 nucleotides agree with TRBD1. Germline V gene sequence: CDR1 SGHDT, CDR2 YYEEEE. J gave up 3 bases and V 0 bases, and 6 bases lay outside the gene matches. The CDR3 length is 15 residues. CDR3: CASSLGPGQNYEQYF. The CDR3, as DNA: TGTGCCAGCAGCTTGGGTCCGGGACAGAACTACGAGCAGTACTTC. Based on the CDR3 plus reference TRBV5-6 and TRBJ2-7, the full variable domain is DAGVTQSPTHLIKTRGQQVTLRCSPKSGHDTVSWYQQALGQGPQFIFQYYEEEERQRGNFPDRFSGHQFPNYSSELNVNALLLGDSALYLCASSLGPGQNYEQYFGPGTRLTVT.

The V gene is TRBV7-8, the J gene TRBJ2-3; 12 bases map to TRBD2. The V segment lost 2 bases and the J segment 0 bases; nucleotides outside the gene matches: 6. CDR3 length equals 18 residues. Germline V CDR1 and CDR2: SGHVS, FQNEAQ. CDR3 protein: CASSLILAGGLSTDTQYF. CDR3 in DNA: TGTGCCAGCAGCTTAATACTAGCGGGAGGCCTCAGCACAGATACGCAGTATTTT. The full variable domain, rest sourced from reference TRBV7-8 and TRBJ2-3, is GAGVSQSPRYKVAKRGQDVALRCDPISGHVSLFWYQQALGQGPEFLTYFQNEAQLDKSGLPSDRFFAERPEGSVSTLKIQRTQQEDSAVYLCASSLILAGGLSTDTQYFGPGTRLTVL.

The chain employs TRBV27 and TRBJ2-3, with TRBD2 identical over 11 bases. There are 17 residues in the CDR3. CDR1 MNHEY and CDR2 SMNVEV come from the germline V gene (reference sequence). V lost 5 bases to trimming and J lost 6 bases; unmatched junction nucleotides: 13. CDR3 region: CASSPIGTSGVVDTQYF. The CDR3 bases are TGTGCCAGCAGTCCCATAGGGACTAGCGGAGTGGTTGATACGCAGTATTTT.

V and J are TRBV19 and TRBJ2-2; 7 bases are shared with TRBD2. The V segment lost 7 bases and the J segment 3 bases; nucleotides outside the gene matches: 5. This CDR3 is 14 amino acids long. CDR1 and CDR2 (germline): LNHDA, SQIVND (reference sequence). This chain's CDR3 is CASKPGRDTGELFF. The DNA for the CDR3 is TGTGCCAGTAAGCCAGGGAGGGACACCGGGGAGCTGTTTTTT.

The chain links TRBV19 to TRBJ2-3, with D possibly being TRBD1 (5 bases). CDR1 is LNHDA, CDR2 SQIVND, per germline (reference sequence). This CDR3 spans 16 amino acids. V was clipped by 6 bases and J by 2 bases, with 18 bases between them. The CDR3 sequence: CASRKGVGRFTDTQYF. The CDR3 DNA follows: TGTGCCAGTAGAAAAGGTGTGGGGCGGTTCACAGATACGCAGTATTTT.

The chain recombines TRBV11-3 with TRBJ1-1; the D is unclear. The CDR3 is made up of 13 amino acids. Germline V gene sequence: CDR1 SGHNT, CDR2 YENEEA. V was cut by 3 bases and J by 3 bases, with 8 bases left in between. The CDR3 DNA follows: TGTGCCAGCAGCTTTACTAGGGACACTGAAGCTTTCTTT. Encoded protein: CASSFTRDTEAFF.

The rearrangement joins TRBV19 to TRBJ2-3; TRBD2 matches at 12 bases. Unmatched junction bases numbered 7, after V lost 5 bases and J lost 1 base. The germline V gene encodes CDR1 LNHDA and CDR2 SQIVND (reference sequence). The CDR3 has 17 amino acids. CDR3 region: CASSPSGRAVGTDTQYF. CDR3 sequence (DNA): TGTGCCAGTAGTCCTAGCGGGAGGGCAGTGGGCACAGATACGCAGTATTTT.

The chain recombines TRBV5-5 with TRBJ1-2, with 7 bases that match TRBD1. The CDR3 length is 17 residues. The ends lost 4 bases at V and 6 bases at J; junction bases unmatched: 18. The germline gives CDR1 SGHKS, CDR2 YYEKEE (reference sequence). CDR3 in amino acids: CASSPRSLDRVVNGYTF. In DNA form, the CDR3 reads TGTGCCAGCAGCCCGCGATCACTAGACAGGGTAGTTAATGGCTACACCTTC. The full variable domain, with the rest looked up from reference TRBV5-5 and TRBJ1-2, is DAGVTQSPTHLIKTRGQQVTLRCSPISGHKSVSWYQQVLGQGPQFIFQYYEKEERGRGNFPDRFSARQFPNYSSELNVNALLLGDSALYLCASSPRSLDRVVNGYTFGSGTRLTVV.

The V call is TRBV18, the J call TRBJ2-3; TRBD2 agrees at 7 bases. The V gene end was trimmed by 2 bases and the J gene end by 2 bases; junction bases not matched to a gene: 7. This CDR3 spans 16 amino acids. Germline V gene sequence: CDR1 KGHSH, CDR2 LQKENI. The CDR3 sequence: CASSPFPSGNTDTQYF. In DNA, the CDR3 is TGTGCCAGCTCACCATTCCCTAGCGGAAACACAGATACGCAGTATTTT.

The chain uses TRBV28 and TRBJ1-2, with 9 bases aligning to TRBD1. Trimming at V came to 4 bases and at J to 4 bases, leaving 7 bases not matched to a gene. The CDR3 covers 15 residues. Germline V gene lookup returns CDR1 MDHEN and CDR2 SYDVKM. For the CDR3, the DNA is TGTGCCAGCAGTTCCGGCGGACAGGGGCCCTATGGCTACACCTTC. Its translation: CASSSGGQGPYGYTF.

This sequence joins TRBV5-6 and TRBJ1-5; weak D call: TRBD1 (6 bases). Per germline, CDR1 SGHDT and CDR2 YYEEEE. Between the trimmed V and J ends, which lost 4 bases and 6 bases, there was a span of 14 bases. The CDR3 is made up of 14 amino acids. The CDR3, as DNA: TGTGCCAGCAGCGCCCAGGGAGGGGGTCAGCCCCAGCATTTT. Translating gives CASSAQGGGQPQHF.

This CDR3 reads CASSESGSVPYNEQFF. The CDR3 DNA is TGTGCCAGCAGTGAATCTGGTAGCGTACCCTACAATGAGCAGTTCTTC. This chain links TRBV25-1 with TRBJ2-1; TRBD2 might be the D (5 bases). The germline V gene encodes CDR1 MGHDK and CDR2 SYGVNS. The CDR3 runs to 16 residues. Deletions cut 1 base from V and 2 bases from J, with 12 bases between.

CDR3 region: CASSQGGLAGGREQFF. CDR3 DNA: TGCGCCAGCAGCCAAGGGGGACTAGCGGGAGGTAGAGAGCAGTTCTTC. This chain connects TRBV4-1 to TRBJ2-1; 15 nucleotides agree with TRBD2. This CDR3 region has 16 residues. Germline V CDR1 and CDR2: MGHRA, YSYEKL. V dropped 1 base and J dropped 10; count of bases not matched to a gene: 5.